This TCR beta chain was recorded in a study of T cells after yellow fever vaccination. Turning to the study itself: SMART-Seq v4 Ultra Low Input served to prepare low-cell-number fractions. Study-level findings and limits: CD4 and CD8 compartments shared a small share of clonotypes. The study re-detected most primary-vaccination clones after the booster (96% CD4, around 90% CD8).

This clonotype turned up a few times. As yet, its antigen is unknown. Via MiXCR, TCRdb re-called the 5' RACE reads, giving one row per CDR3 protein. The sample consists of 500,000 to 650,000 distinct CDR3 sequences, roughly an eighth of them appearing once. CDR3 length: 13 amino acids. With 5 bases removed from V and 9 bases from J, the gap between germline ends came to 14 bases. The V gene's germline CDR1 is LGHNT and CDR2 FRNRAP. This material consisted of PBMCs, taken on the day of the yellow fever booster vaccination. This TCR was recovered from a man aged 25-45 years who received the YFV17D yellow fever vaccine. This chain joins TRBV12-5 and TRBJ2-1; D gene uncertain. The CDR3 region has the DNA TGTGCTAGTGGTAGCCATGCTGTTGGTGAGCAGTTCTTC. Its translation is CASGSHAVGEQFF.